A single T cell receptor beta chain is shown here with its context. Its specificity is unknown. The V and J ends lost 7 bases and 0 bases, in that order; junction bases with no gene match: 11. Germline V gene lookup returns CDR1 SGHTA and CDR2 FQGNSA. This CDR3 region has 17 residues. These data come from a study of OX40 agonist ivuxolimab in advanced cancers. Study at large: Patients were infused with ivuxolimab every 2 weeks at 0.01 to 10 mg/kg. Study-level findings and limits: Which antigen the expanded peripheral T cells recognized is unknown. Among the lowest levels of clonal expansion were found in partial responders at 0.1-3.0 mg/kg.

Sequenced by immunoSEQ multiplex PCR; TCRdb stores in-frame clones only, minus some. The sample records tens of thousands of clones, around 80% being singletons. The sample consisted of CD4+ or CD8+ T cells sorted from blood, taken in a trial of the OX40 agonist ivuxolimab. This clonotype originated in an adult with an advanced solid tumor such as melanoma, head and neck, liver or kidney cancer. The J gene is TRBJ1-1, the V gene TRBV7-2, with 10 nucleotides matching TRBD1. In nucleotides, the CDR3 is TGTGCCAGCAACTCAATCCCGGGACAGGGGTTGAACACTGAAGCTTTCTTT. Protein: CASNSIPGQGLNTEAFF.